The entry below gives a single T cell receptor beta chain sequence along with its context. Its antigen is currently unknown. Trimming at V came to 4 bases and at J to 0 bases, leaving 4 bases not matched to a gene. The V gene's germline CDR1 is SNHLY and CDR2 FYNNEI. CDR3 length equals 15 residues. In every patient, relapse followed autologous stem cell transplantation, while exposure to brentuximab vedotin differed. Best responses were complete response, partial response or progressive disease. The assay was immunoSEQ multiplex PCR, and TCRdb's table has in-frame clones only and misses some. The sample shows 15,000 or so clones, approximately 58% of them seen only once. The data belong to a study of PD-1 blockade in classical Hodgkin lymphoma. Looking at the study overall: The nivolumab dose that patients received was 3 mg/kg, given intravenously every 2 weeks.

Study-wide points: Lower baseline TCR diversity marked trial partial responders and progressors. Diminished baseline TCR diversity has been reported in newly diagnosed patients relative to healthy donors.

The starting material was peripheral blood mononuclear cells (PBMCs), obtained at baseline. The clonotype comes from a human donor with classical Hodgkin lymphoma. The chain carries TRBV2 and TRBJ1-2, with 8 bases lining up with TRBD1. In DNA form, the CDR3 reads TGTGCCAGCAGTGTGGACAGGGCCCCTAACTATGGCTACACCTTC. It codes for CASSVDRAPNYGYTF. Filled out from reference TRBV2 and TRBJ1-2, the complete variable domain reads EPEVTQTPSHQVTQMGQEVILRCVPISNHLYFYWYRQILGQKVEFLVSFYNNEISEKSEIFDDQFSVERPDGSNFTLKIRSTKLEDSAMYFCASSVDRAPNYGYTFGSGTRLTVV.